These T cell receptor beta chains were read from a single sample in a study of T cell responses to AZD1222 COVID-19 vaccine. Only in-frame clones appear in the TCRdb table, and some are missing; sequencing was by immunoSEQ multiplex PCR. This sample has approximately 150,000 clones, with 85% to 95% found just once. The source was peripheral blood, collected 28 days after the second AZD1222 dose. Receptor source: an adult who received the AZD1222 COVID-19 vaccine. Each CDR3 is given with its conserved first and last residue. D genes are given only for firm matches. Rows may omit the clone size; those that give it use once, few, many or a size class.

J gene,V gene,clone size,D gene,CDR3 DNA,CDR3 protein
TRBJ1-2,TRBV12-3/TRBV12-4,NA,NA,TGTGCCAGCAGTTTAGAGAACAGCAATGGCTACACCTTC,CASSLENSNGYTF
TRBJ2-7,TRBV11-2,NA,NA,TGTGCCAGCAGCTTAGAGGCGGGGTCCTCCTACGAGCAGTACTTC,CASSLEAGSSYEQYF
TRBJ1-2,TRBV15,NA,NA,TGTGCCACCAGCAGAGATCGGGGGGGCTATGGCTACACCTTC,CATSRDRGGYGYTF
TRBJ2-7,TRBV28,NA,NA,TGTGCCAGCAGTTTTGAAGGGCCATACGAGCAGTACTTC,CASSFEGPYEQYF
TRBJ1-5,TRBV6-2/TRBV6-3,NA,NA,TGTGCCAGCAGTTATCCCGGGGTATGGATTGGAACCCAGCATTTT,CASSYPGVWIGTQHF
TRBJ2-7,TRBV6-5,NA,NA,TGTGCCAGCAGTTACCAGCCCGTTACGTACGAGCAGTACTTC,CASSYQPVTYEQYF
TRBJ2-1,TRBV9,NA,NA,TGTGCCAGCAGCGCTACAGGGCACAATTACAATGAGCAGTTCTTC,CASSATGHNYNEQFF
TRBJ1-5,TRBV27,NA,NA,TGTGCCAGCAGTTTAGGCGGAGGGGGACAGCCCCAGCATTTT,CASSLGGGGQPQHF
TRBJ2-2,TRBV5-8,NA,TRBD2,TGTGCCAGCAGCTTCTTTAGCGGGAGGGCCGACGGGGAGCTGTTTTTT,CASSFFSGRADGELFF
TRBJ1-6,TRBV28,NA,NA,TGTGCCAGCACAGCAGGCATTTCCTATAATTCACCCCTCCACTTT,CASTAGISYNSPLHF
TRBJ2-3,TRBV4-1,NA,NA,TGCGCCAGCAGCCAAGGGCTCAATTCAGATACGCAGTATTTT,CASSQGLNSDTQYF
TRBJ1-1,TRBV6-5,NA,NA,TGTGCCAGCAATCGGAACACTGAAGCTTTCTTT,CASNRNTEAFF
TRBJ2-3,TRBV7-8,NA,TRBD2,TGTGCCAGCAGCTTTAGCGGGTTTACTAGCACAGATACGCAGTATTTT,CASSFSGFTSTDTQYF
TRBJ2-1,TRBV10-1,NA,TRBD2,TGCGCCAGCAGTACGCTTTCCGGGACTAGCGGGAGGGCCAAGCAGTTCTTC,CASSTLSGTSGRAKQFF
TRBJ1-4,TRBV28,NA,NA,TGTGCCAGCAGTAACACCGCTATTAATGAAAAACTGTTTTTT,CASSNTAINEKLFF
TRBJ1-3,TRBV6-1,NA,NA,TGTGCCAGCAGTGAAAGGGGGTATGGAAACACCATATATTTT,CASSERGYGNTIYF
TRBJ2-7,TRBV18,NA,TRBD2,TGTGCCAGCTCACCGGGACTAGCGGGGTCCTACGAGCAGTACTTC,CASSPGLAGSYEQYF
TRBJ2-7,TRBV5-1,NA,TRBD2,TGCGCCAGCAGCTGGATGACTAGCGGGAACTCCTACGAGCAGTACTTC,CASSWMTSGNSYEQYF
TRBJ2-7,TRBV6-5,NA,NA,TGTGCCAGCAGTTCCTACTACTCGGAGGGGCAGTACTTC,CASSSYYSEGQYF
TRBJ1-2,TRBV12-3/TRBV12-4,NA,NA,TGTGCCAGCAGTTTATCAGGGGATGGCTACACCTTC,CASSLSGDGYTF
TRBJ1-2,TRBV30,NA,NA,TGTGCCTGGAAGGTAGACATAAGAACGGGCTACACCTTC,CAWKVDIRTGYTF
TRBJ2-7,TRBV4-1,NA,NA,TGCGCCAGCAGCCAAGAGGCAAACCACGAGCAGTACTTC,CASSQEANHEQYF
TRBJ1-6,TRBV9,NA,NA,TGTGCCAGCACCCCTGGAGGGTTGAATTCACCCCTCCACTTT,CASTPGGLNSPLHF
TRBJ2-7,TRBV28,NA,NA,TGTGCCAGCAGTTTGGGAATAGGTCCTGTTTACGAGCAGTACTTC,CASSLGIGPVYEQYF
TRBJ1-2,TRBV20-1,once,NA,TGCAGTGCCATCAGGGGCTATGGCTACACCTTC,CSAIRGYGYTF
TRBJ2-1,TRBV5-1,NA,TRBD2,TGCGCCAGCAGCTTGGTCAGCGGGGGGTTATACAATGAGCAGTTCTTC,CASSLVSGGLYNEQFF
TRBJ2-1,TRBV10-3,once,NA,TGTGCCATCAGTGAGACGGCGGCCTATCGGGTGCAGTTCTTC,CAISETAAYRVQFF
TRBJ2-7,TRBV18,NA,NA,TGTGCCAGCCGCCTGGGACTCTCCTACGAGCAGTACTTC,CASRLGLSYEQYF
TRBJ2-1,TRBV5-4,NA,NA,TGTGCCAGCAGCTTGGAGGGGAGCTCCTACAATGAGCAGTTCTTC,CASSLEGSSYNEQFF
TRBJ2-7,TRBV4-1,few,NA,TGCGCCAGCAGCGACTTTTACGAGCAGTACTTC,CASSDFYEQYF
TRBJ1-1,TRBV30,few,NA,TGTGCCTGGAGTACCGAGGCGAAGGCTGAAGCTTTCTTT,CAWSTEAKAEAFF
TRBJ1-2,TRBV29-1,NA,NA,TGCAGCGTTGATTCGGGGAGGGGCTTCTATGGCTACACCTTC,CSVDSGRGFYGYTF
TRBJ2-7,TRBV5-1,once,TRBD2,TGCGCCAGCAGCCCCCGAGCGGGAATCTCCTACGAGCAGTACTTC,CASSPRAGISYEQYF
TRBJ1-4,TRBV7-6,NA,TRBD1,TGTGCCAGCAGCTTAGATGCAGGGGGCTCGAATAATGAAAAACTGTTTTTT,CASSLDAGGSNNEKLFF
TRBJ2-2,TRBV9,NA,TRBD2,TGTGCCAGCAGCGTGGGACTAGCGGTACGCAACACCGGGGAGCTGTTTTTT,CASSVGLAVRNTGELFF
TRBJ1-4,TRBV2,NA,NA,TGTGCCAGCAGCCAAAGTCACGGATATAATGAAAAACTGTTTTTT,CASSQSHGYNEKLFF
TRBJ2-2,TRBV2,NA,NA,TGTGCCAGCAGTGGGGTGGGGAACACCGGGGAGCTGTTTTTT,CASSGVGNTGELFF
TRBJ1-5,TRBV18,once,NA,TGTGCCAGCTCACCAGGTACGAGTTTTCAGCCCCAGCATTTT,CASSPGTSFQPQHF
TRBJ2-5,TRBV18,NA,NA,TGTGCCAGCTCACCTGGACTCCTCAGAGTAGGGGAGACCCAGTACTTC,CASSPGLLRVGETQYF
TRBJ1-4,TRBV7-9,NA,TRBD1,TGTGCCAGCAGCTTAGACAGGGGCGTGGATGAAAAACTGTTTTTT,CASSLDRGVDEKLFF
TRBJ1-5,TRBV18,NA,NA,TGTGCCAGCTCATCGGACCGCAATCAGCCCCAGCATTTT,CASSSDRNQPQHF
TRBJ2-1,TRBV19,NA,NA,TGTGCCAGTAGTCCCAAGGGAGCGGGCGGTGGTAATGAGCAGTTCTTC,CASSPKGAGGGNEQFF
TRBJ2-7,TRBV28,NA,NA,TGTGCCAGCAGTCAAACCGGGACCCTCCCGTACGAGCAGTACTTC,CASSQTGTLPYEQYF
TRBJ2-1,TRBV14,few,NA,TGTGCCAGCAGCCTCCTCAATTCTGGGGGCTACAATGAGCAGTTCTTC,CASSLLNSGGYNEQFF
TRBJ2-5,TRBV11-3,NA,NA,TGTGCCAGCAGCTTAATGGGGGGACAAGAGACCCAGTACTTC,CASSLMGGQETQYF
TRBJ2-1,TRBV18,NA,TRBD2,TGTGCCAGCTCCCTGGCTCTTCGACTAGCGGAGCGTTACAATGAGCAGTTCTTC,CASSLALRLAERYNEQFF
TRBJ2-1,TRBV18,NA,TRBD2,TGTGCCAGCTCGCGGACTAGCGGGAATGAGCAGTTCTTC,CASSRTSGNEQFF
TRBJ1-6,TRBV10-3,NA,NA,TGTGCCATCAGGGGGGGAGGGAATTCACCCCTCCACTTT,CAIRGGGNSPLHF
TRBJ2-7,TRBV29-1,NA,NA,TGCAGCGTTGAAATGGGACTCACCTACGAGCAGTACTTC,CSVEMGLTYEQYF
TRBJ2-3,TRBV5-1,NA,NA,TGCGCCAGCAGCAAGATGTACGGAGGATCCACAGATACGCAGTATTTT,CASSKMYGGSTDTQYF
TRBJ2-2,TRBV9,once,NA,TGTGCCAGCAGCGTAGCTACGATCGGCGGGGAGCTGTTTTTT,CASSVATIGGELFF
TRBJ2-1,TRBV20-1,NA,NA,TGCAGTGCTAGAGAGGACGGCCCACCGCTCTTC,CSAREDGPPLF
TRBJ2-3,TRBV6-4,once,NA,TGTGCCAGCAGTGACAAAAACACAGATACGCAGTATTTT,CASSDKNTDTQYF
TRBJ2-3,TRBV7-9,NA,TRBD2,TGTGCCAGCAGAGGACTAGCGGGACGCACAGATACGCAGTATTTT,CASRGLAGRTDTQYF
TRBJ1-1,TRBV7-2,NA,NA,TGTGCCAGCAGCCCCTGGGAGGGAAGGGCTGAAGCTTTCTTT,CASSPWEGRAEAFF
TRBJ1-1,TRBV6-1,NA,NA,TGTGCCAGCAGTGACGACGGGGAAACTGAAGCTTTCTTT,CASSDDGETEAFF
TRBJ2-4,TRBV9,NA,TRBD2,TGTGCCAGCAGTTCTAGCGGGAGTGCCAAAAACATTCAGTACTTC,CASSSSGSAKNIQYF